The 19 T cell receptor beta chains below were found in one sample sequenced in a study of immune heterogeneity within non-small cell lung tumors. At approximately 600 ng per sample, bulk tumor genomic DNA provided the template. While surgery was under way, several biopsies spaced far apart were taken per primary tumor. The study cohort was described as untreated, and its members had newly diagnosed non-small cell lung cancer. They went on to have curative surgery. TCR beta CDR3 regions came from multiplex PCR with 32 forward V and 13 reverse J primers. TCRdb re-called the multiplex PCR reads with MiXCR, one entry per CDR3 protein. The sample has fewer than 15,000 distinct CDR3 sequences; 25% to 35% are singletons. Sequencing was done on a sample of lung tumor tissue. These receptors all come from a man in his forties with non-small cell lung cancer.

A few counts support this clonotype. The CDR3 loop reads CASTLRQGPSNTEAFF. The CDR3 nucleotides are TGTGCCAGCACCCTAAGACAGGGCCCCTCTAACACTGAAGCTTTCTTT. The rearrangement joins TRBV5-5 to TRBJ1-1; 7 bases agree with TRBD1. This CDR3 is built from 16 residues. Germline CDR1 reads SGHKS; CDR2 reads YYEKEE (reference sequence). V was pared by 6 bases and J by 2 bases, with 13 bases of the junction left unmatched.

This chain connects TRBV5-4 to TRBJ1-5; tentative D call: TRBD1 (6 bases). V was cut by 2 bases and J by 1 base, with 10 bases left in between. The V gene's germline CDR1 is SGHNT and CDR2 YYREEE (reference sequence). The CDR3 sequence is 15 residues long. The CDR3 protein is CASSLGRGSNQPQHF. The DNA for the CDR3 is TGTGCCAGCAGCTTAGGAAGGGGGAGCAATCAGCCCCAGCATTTT. Looking up the rest from reference TRBV5-4 and TRBJ1-5 gives the full variable domain: ETGVTQSPTHLIKTRGQQVTLRCSSQSGHNTVSWYQQALGQGPQFIFQYYREEENGRGNFPPRFSGLQFPNYSSELNVNALELDDSALYLCASSLGRGSNQPQHFGDGTRLSIL.

The chain carries TRBV6-1 and TRBJ1-5; 10 nucleotides align to TRBD1. The CDR3 has 18 amino acids. With 6 bases clipped from V and 1 base from J, the junction kept 12 bases outside the gene matches. Germline V gene lookup returns CDR1 MNHNS and CDR2 SASEGT. Here the CDR3 DNA reads TGTGCCAGCAGCCACCGGGACAGGGGTATTGGAAGCAATCAGCCCCAGCATTTT. Translated: CASSHRDRGIGSNQPQHF.

As regards this clonotype: This sequence may be a read error, since a much larger clone differs from it by one base. The chain employs TRBV7-2 and TRBJ2-7; 11 bases line up with TRBD1. CDR3 length: 14 residues. Germline V lookup: CDR1 SGHTA, CDR2 FQGNSA. CDR3 nucleotides: TGTCCCAGCAGCCCCGGGACAGGGGGCTACGAGCAGTACTTC. Amino acids: CPSSPGTGGYEQYF.

Concerning this clonotype: This may come from a read error, since a much larger clone is one base off. The J gene is TRBJ2-7, the V gene TRBV7-2, with D hard to call. Trimming shortened V by 5 bases and J by 2 bases, and 13 bases separated the two germline ends. Germline V gives CDR1 SGHTA, CDR2 FQGNSA. CDR3 size: 14 residues. CDR3 protein: CASSAQDVPYEQYF. CDR3 in DNA: TGTGCCAGCAGCGCGCAGGACGTACCCTACGAGCAGTACTTC.

This clonotype occurred many times. The chain recombines TRBV27 with TRBJ2-2; D not certain. V dropped 4 bases and J dropped 2 bases, with 8 bases sitting between them. This CDR3 spans 14 amino acids. Germline V CDR1 and CDR2: MNHEY, SMNVEV (reference sequence). The CDR3 is CASSSAFNTGELFF. CDR3 in DNA: TGTGCCAGCAGTTCAGCCTTTAACACCGGGGAGCTGTTTTTT.

A note on this clonotype: A read error may explain this, as a much larger clone is one base away. The chain uses TRBV7-9 and TRBJ2-7; 7 nucleotides align to TRBD2. The CDR3 length is 12 residues. Looked up from germline, CDR1 is SEHNR and CDR2 is FQNEAQ (reference sequence). CDR3 sequence: CVSSLPGGEQYF. As DNA, the CDR3 is TGTGTCAGCAGCCTTCCGGGGGGCGAGCAGTACTTC. The whole variable domain, remainder taken from reference TRBV7-9 and TRBJ2-7, is DTGVSQNPRHKITKRGQNVTFRCDPISEHNRLYWYRQTLGQGPEFLTYFQNEAQLEKSRLLSDRFSAERPKGSFSTLEIQRTEQGDSAMYLCVSSLPGGEQYFGPGTRLTVT.

Ten or more counts support this clonotype. The J gene is TRBJ2-1, the V gene TRBV24-1; 9 bases are shared with TRBD2. The CDR3 has 17 amino acids. Per germline, CDR1 KGHDR and CDR2 SFDVKD. V was pared by 9 bases and J by 1 base, with 12 bases of the junction left unmatched. The CDR3 protein is CATSGVREGLSYNEQFF. CDR3 DNA sequence: TGTGCCACCTCCGGGGTGCGGGAGGGCCTATCCTACAATGAGCAGTTCTTC.

This clonotype was detected ten times or more. The chain recombines TRBV30 with TRBJ2-2, with a tentative D call TRBD1 (5 bases). Trimming stripped 1 base from V and 4 bases from J, with 10 bases between. The CDR3 runs 14 residues. The V gene's germline CDR1 is GTSNPN and CDR2 SVGIG (reference sequence). CDR3 residues: CAWSAGSTTGELFF. The DNA of the CDR3 is TGTGCCTGGAGTGCAGGGTCGACCACCGGGGAGCTGTTTTTT.

About this clonotype itself: A much larger clone differs by one base, so this may be a read error. This chain links TRBV27 with TRBJ2-5; 9 bases match TRBD2. The ends lost 3 bases at V and 8 bases at J; junction bases unmatched: 7. This CDR3 is 14 amino acids long. CDR1 MNHEY and CDR2 SMNVEV come from the germline V gene (reference sequence). In nucleotides, the CDR3 is TGTGCCAGCAGTTTGGGCGGGAGGGGTGATACCCAGTACTTC. Translating it yields CASSLGGRGDTQYF.

This clonotype has just a few counts. V usage is TRBV20-1 and J usage is TRBJ1-2; a weak D match, TRBD1 (5 bases). This CDR3 contains 14 residues. The germline CDR1 and CDR2 sequences are DFQATT and SNEGSKA (reference sequence). V lost 3 bases to trimming and J lost 7 bases, with 18 bases between them. CDR3 coding DNA: TGCAGTGCTAGTTGGGGGGTTAAGGACTGTGGCTACACCTTC. It encodes CSASWGVKDCGYTF.

Comment on this clonotype: A much more abundant neighbour one base away suggests this may be a read error. This chain connects TRBV28 to TRBJ1-5; D uncertain. Germline lookup yields CDR1 MDHEN and CDR2 SYDVKM. The CDR3 is made up of 15 amino acids. CDR3 DNA sequence: TGTGACAGCAGTCCCACCGGGAGAGACAATCAGCCCCAGCATTTT. Translated, it gives CDSSPTGRDNQPQHF.

The chain couples TRBV4-1 to TRBJ1-5; D may be TRBD1 (6 bases). V shed 0 bases and J shed 7 bases, with 13 bases lying between them. Germline V gene sequence: CDR1 MGHRA, CDR2 YSYEKL. This CDR3 has 15 amino acids. CDR3 nucleotide sequence: TGCGCCAGCAGCCAAGAAGGGGGTCAGTCGCAGCCCCAGCATTTT. It yields the protein CASSQEGGQSQPQHF.

At least ten counts were recorded for this clonotype. The chain joins TRBV12-3 or TRBV12-4 to TRBJ1-1; D is unresolved. The CDR3 consists of 14 residues. Trimming removed 4 bases from V and 2 bases from J, with 11 bases in between. The CDR3 spells CASSSRERNTEAFF. CDR3 nucleotide sequence: TGTGCCAGCAGTTCTAGAGAACGAAACACTGAAGCTTTCTTT.

This clonotype is medium-sized in the sample. The rearrangement uses TRBV12-5 and TRBJ2-3; D unclear. This CDR3 has 13 residues. Trimming removed 7 bases at V and 0 bases at J, with 8 bases between. Germline CDR1 reads LGHNT; CDR2 reads FRNRAP. The CDR3 is CASAVTSTDTQYF. The CDR3 coding sequence is TGTGCTAGTGCGGTCACGAGCACAGATACGCAGTATTTT. The full variable domain, its missing parts supplied by reference TRBV12-5 and TRBJ2-3, is DARVTQTPRHKVTEMGQEVTMRCQPILGHNTVFWYRQTMMQGLELLAYFRNRAPLDDSGMPKDRFSAEMPDATLATLKIQPSEPRDSAVYFCASAVTSTDTQYFGPGTRLTVL.

V and J are TRBV6-1 and TRBJ1-5; D uncertain. Germline CDR1 reads MNHNS; CDR2 reads SASEGT. This CDR3 region has 14 residues. Trimming took off 7 bases at V and 6 bases at J, with 16 bases between the two ends. In nucleotides, the CDR3 is TGTGCCAGCATTGAGGGAAATGCTGGTCAGCCCCAGCATTTT. Amino acids: CASIEGNAGQPQHF.

The chain couples TRBV4-3 to TRBJ2-7; no clear D. Deletions cut 1 base from V and 3 bases from J, with 13 bases between. CDR1 and CDR2 from the germline V gene are LGHNA and YSLEER. This CDR3 is built from 15 residues. CDR3 in amino acids: CASSQALDGSYEQYF. As DNA, the CDR3 is TGCGCCAGCAGCCAAGCTTTGGACGGCAGCTACGAGCAGTACTTC.

This clonotype was recorded at least ten times. The rearrangement joins TRBV12-3 or TRBV12-4 to TRBJ1-2, with D tentatively TRBD1 (5 bases). The CDR3 consists of 13 residues. Trimming removed 6 bases at V and 7 bases at J, with 15 bases between. The CDR3 sequence is CASRSTGISGYTF. The CDR3 DNA is TGTGCCAGCAGGTCTACAGGAATCTCTGGCTACACCTTC.

The sample holds one count of this clonotype. One junction end disagrees with the germline gene, perhaps due to a read error. The chain couples TRBV27 to TRBJ2-1; D unclear. The germline V gene encodes CDR1 MNHEY and CDR2 SMNVEV (reference sequence). The CDR3 sequence is 12 residues long. Here the CDR3 DNA reads TGTGCCAGCGCAAGGCTACTCAATGATCAGTTCTTC. Its protein product is CASARLLNDQFF.